This entry lists 32 T cell receptor beta chains sequenced from one sample in a study of shared clonotypes between healthy human individuals (dated by TCRdb to 2020 to 2022). Library prep was done by the immunoSEQ multiplex PCR assay. TCRdb stores this immuneACCESS table with in-frame sequences only. Part of the clones is absent; in the studies checked, under half of the shortfall reflects unresolved V genes, and no reason is known for the rest. The sample table lists 75,000 to 100,000 clones, approximately 51% of them with a count of one. The top ten hold about 14% of the sample. The source material was PBMCs. These TCRs come from a woman in her thirties or forties in good health. Some clones in this sample may be carry-over from other donors' samples.

This clone was seen ten or more times. The J gene is TRBJ1-2, the V gene TRBV28, with D uncertain. The ends were cut back, 5 bases at V and 10 bases at J, with 11 bases in the middle. CDR1 is MDHEN, CDR2 SYDVKM, per germline. The CDR3 sequence is 11 residues long. The CDR3 reads CASSTPRDYTF. The DNA of the CDR3 is TGTGCCAGCAGTACACCAAGGGACTACACCTTC.

This clone was counted ten times or more. This chain connects TRBV9 to TRBJ1-1, with D possibly TRBD1 on 5 matching bases. The CDR3 loop spans 15 amino acids. The germline V gene has CDR1 SGDLS and CDR2 YYNGEE. V lost 2 bases and J 2 bases, leaving 13 bases between the germline ends. For the CDR3, the DNA is TGTGCCAGCAGCGTTGCTGGGGCCAGTAACACTGAAGCTTTCTTT. This sequence encodes CASSVAGASNTEAFF.

Concerning this clone: At one boundary the junction diverges from the germline segment, which might be a read error. The V and J genes are TRBV5-6 and TRBJ2-1; TRBD2 matches at 9 bases. This CDR3 region has 18 residues. Germline values: CDR1 SGHDT, CDR2 YYEEEE. The CDR3 DNA sequence: TGTGCCAGCAGCTTGTCGAGGGGTAGCGGGAGAAGGTACAATGGGCAGTTCTTC. Translation gives CASSLSRGSGRRYNGQFF. Looking up the rest from reference TRBV5-6 and TRBJ2-1 gives the full variable domain: DAGVTQSPTHLIKTRGQQVTLRCSPKSGHDTVSWYQQALGQGPQFIFQYYEEEERQRGNFPDRFSGHQFPNYSSELNVNALLLGDSALYLCASSLSRGSGRRYNGQFFGPGTRLTVL.

Of note for this clone: Sequence at one end of the junction differs from germline and may be a read error. The CDR3 DNA is TGTGCCAGCTCGCCACGGGAACTAGCGGGAGGTGGTGAGACCCAGTACTTC. This translates into CASSPRELAGGGETQYF. The chain has TRBV18 and TRBJ2-5; TRBD2 matches 12 bases. CDR3 length: 17 amino acids. Germline V CDR1 and CDR2: KGHSH, LQKENI. The variable domain in full, with the rest retrieved from reference TRBV18 and TRBJ2-5, is NAGVMQNPRHLVRRRGQEARLRCSPMKGHSHVYWYRQLPEEGLKFMVYLQKENIIDESGMPKERFSAEFPKEGPSILRIQQVVRGDSAAYFCASSPRELAGGGETQYFGPGTRLLVL.

This chain uses TRBV27 with TRBJ2-4; D possibly corresponds to TRBD1 (6 bases). Germline V gene data show CDR1 as MNHEY and CDR2 as SMNVEV (reference sequence). The CDR3 length is 14 residues. Trimming cost V 5 bases and J 3 bases, with 11 bases left between them. The CDR3 is CASSRQGSKNIQYF. DNA for the CDR3: TGTGCCAGCAGTCGGCAGGGGAGCAAAAACATTCAGTACTTC.

The genes are TRBV6-5 and TRBJ1-6, with D unresolved. The V gene lost 7 bases and the J gene lost 7 bases, with 17 bases spanning the gap. This CDR3 spans 15 amino acids. Germline CDR1 is MNHEY and CDR2 is SVGAGI. CDR3 sequence (DNA): TGTGCCAGCACCCCCTCCGGCCCAGGCAATTCACCCCTCCACTTT. It codes for CASTPSGPGNSPLHF.

This clone was counted at least ten times. V is TRBV27 and J is TRBJ2-5; 16 bases align to TRBD2. Germline CDR1 MNHEY, CDR2 SMNVEV (reference sequence). Unmatched junction bases numbered 22, after V lost 6 bases and J lost 12 bases. This CDR3 region has 19 residues. CDR3 sequence (DNA): TGTGCCAGCAGAAACGCGGACTCCCTGGGACTAGCGGGAGGGTTGATCGAGTACTTC. It translates to CASRNADSLGLAGGLIEYF.

V usage is TRBV7-8 and J usage is TRBJ2-7, with 9 bases fitting TRBD1. Germline V gene data show CDR1 as SGHVS and CDR2 as FQNEAQ. Trimming removed 4 bases from V and 11 bases from J; junction bases left unmatched: 9. The CDR3 has 13 amino acids. The chain's CDR3 is CASSYTGTGFKYF. The CDR3 region has the DNA TGTGCCAGCAGCTACACCGGGACAGGGTTCAAGTACTTC.

The chain is built from TRBV5-1 and TRBJ2-7; 10 positions agree with TRBD2. This CDR3 spans 19 amino acids. Unmatched junction bases numbered 19, after V lost 4 bases and J lost 3 bases. Germline CDR1 reads SGHRS; CDR2 reads YFSETQ. The chain's CDR3 is CASSLWPKAGGPWYYEQYF. DNA of the CDR3: TGCGCCAGCAGCCTCTGGCCCAAAGCGGGAGGGCCCTGGTACTACGAGCAGTACTTC.

There are many counts of this clone. The V gene is TRBV19, the J gene TRBJ2-2; 9 bases align to TRBD1. With V trimmed by 7 bases and J by 6 bases, 9 bases remained unmatched. The CDR3 runs 15 residues. Per the germline V gene, CDR1 is LNHDA and CDR2 is SQIVND (reference sequence). DNA for the CDR3: TGTGCCAGTACTCCTGGGGACAGGGAAGCCGGGGAGCTGTTTTTT. Protein product: CASTPGDREAGELFF.

This chain links TRBV5-4 with TRBJ2-3, with 10 nucleotides matching TRBD1. The trim removed 3 bases at V and 2 bases at J, leaving 6 bases unmatched. Germline V lookup: CDR1 SGHNT, CDR2 YYREEE (reference sequence). The CDR3 is 16 residues long. CDR3 sequence (DNA): TGTGCCAGCAGCTCCCCGGGACAGGGGCCCACAGATACGCAGTATTTT. It yields the protein CASSSPGQGPTDTQYF. The entire variable domain, with the rest obtained from reference TRBV5-4 and TRBJ2-3, is as follows: ETGVTQSPTHLIKTRGQQVTLRCSSQSGHNTVSWYQQALGQGPQFIFQYYREEENGRGNFPPRFSGLQFPNYSSELNVNALELDDSALYLCASSSPGQGPTDTQYFGPGTRLTVL.

The CDR3 loop is CAWSLIWRGELFF. The CDR3 nucleotides read TGTGCCTGGAGTCTAATATGGAGGGGGGAGCTGTTTTTT. The gene calls are TRBV30 and TRBJ2-2, with D maybe TRBD2 (5 bases). CDR1 GTSNPN and CDR2 SVGIG come from the germline V gene (reference sequence). CDR3 size: 13 residues. V was trimmed by 2 bases and J by 8 bases, leaving 12 bases between them.

This clone showed up many times. The chain couples TRBV7-9 to TRBJ1-1; the match to TRBD1 covers 10 bases. CDR1 and CDR2 (germline): SEHNR, FQNEAQ (reference sequence). Losses at the gene ends were 1 base for V and 11 bases for J; bases not matched to a gene: 4. The CDR3 totals 13 residues. The chain's CDR3 is CASSLVGQGLAFF. For the CDR3, the DNA is TGTGCCAGCAGCTTAGTGGGACAGGGGTTGGCTTTCTTT.

The chain couples TRBV29-1 to TRBJ2-7; no clear D gene. The V end was cut by 6 bases, the J end by 5 bases, with 20 bases between. CDR1 SQVTM and CDR2 ANQGSEA come from the germline V gene. The CDR3 contains 14 residues. The CDR3 sequence is CSVRLGKGADEQYF. The CDR3 DNA follows: TGCAGCGTGAGGCTAGGGAAAGGAGCCGACGAGCAGTACTTC.

This clone was picked up many times. The chain couples TRBV19 to TRBJ1-1, with 11 bases matching TRBD1. The germline V gene has CDR1 LNHDA and CDR2 SQIVND (reference sequence). With V trimmed by 3 bases and J by 4 bases, 4 bases remained unmatched. The CDR3 is made up of 15 amino acids. The DNA of the CDR3 is TGTGCCAGTAGTATTTCCGGGACAGGGGGCACTGAAGCTTTCTTT. Translated: CASSISGTGGTEAFF.

This clone occurred many times. The genes are TRBV5-1 and TRBJ1-1; the D is unclear. CDR1 SGHRS and CDR2 YFSETQ come from the germline V gene. This CDR3 spans 14 amino acids. V lost 0 bases and J lost 2, with 8 bases in between. CDR3 residues: CASSLEPPNTEAFF. The CDR3 DNA sequence: TGCGCCAGCAGCTTGGAACCACCCAACACTGAAGCTTTCTTT.

The gene calls are TRBV2 and TRBJ1-3; D ambiguous. CDR1 and CDR2 (germline): SNHLY, FYNNEI. Trimming cost V 7 bases and J 4 bases, with 5 bases left between them. The CDR3 consists of 11 residues. The CDR3 DNA follows: TGTGCCAGCATGGGGGGAAACACCATATATTTT. Residues: CASMGGNTIYF.

The chain carries TRBV4-3 and TRBJ1-1; unclear D gene. Between the trimmed V and J ends, which lost 0 bases and 8 bases, there was a span of 13 bases. The CDR3 extends over 14 amino acids. Germline V gene data show CDR1 as LGHNA and CDR2 as YSLEER. The DNA for the CDR3 is TGCGCCAGCAGCCAAGATCACGGGCGGATGGAAGCTTTCTTT. It specifies CASSQDHGRMEAFF.

The gene calls are TRBV6-5 and TRBJ2-5; maybe TRBD2 (5 bases). The tail of the sequence fits TRBJ2-7 better, so the J call may be wrong. The CDR3 covers 13 residues. CDR1 is MNHEY, CDR2 SVGAGI, per germline. The CDR3: CASSQRSSYEQYF. For the CDR3, the DNA is TGTGCCAGCAGTCAGCGGAGCTCCTACGAGCAGTACTTC.

The CDR3 bases are TGTGCCAGCAGTTTATCTCCTCGGTACACCATATATTTT. Translated, it gives CASSLSPRYTIYF. The V gene is TRBV28, the J gene TRBJ1-3; D ambiguous. Germline V gene sequence: CDR1 MDHEN, CDR2 SYDVKM. The germline V and J ends were trimmed by 1 base and 8 bases, with 9 bases remaining between them. The CDR3 consists of 13 residues.

The gene calls are TRBV28 and TRBJ2-7; a weak D match, TRBD2 (6 bases). The CDR3 is 12 amino acids. The germline CDR1 and CDR2 sequences are MDHEN and SYDVKM. V was shortened by 6 bases and J by 7 bases, with 13 bases between the two germline ends. The CDR3 loop is CASRGGPREQYF. CDR3 in DNA: TGTGCCAGCAGGGGGGGACCTCGAGAGCAGTACTTC.

This clone was counted ten times or more. The chain employs TRBV30 and TRBJ2-5; weak D call: TRBD2 (6 bases). The closer fit of TRBJ2-7 to the DNA end suggests the J call may be wrong. This CDR3 has 12 residues. The germline V gene encodes CDR1 GTSNPN and CDR2 SVGIG (reference sequence). The CDR3 coding sequence is TGTGCCTGGAACTACGGGGGCTACGAGCAGTACTTC. Its protein product is CAWNYGGYEQYF.

This rearrangement joins TRBV5-4 to TRBJ2-1, with D perhaps matching TRBD2 (5 bases). CDR1 SGHNT and CDR2 YYREEE come from the germline V gene (reference sequence). The CDR3 spans 15 residues. Trimming took off 1 base at V and 0 bases at J, with 8 bases between the two ends. The chain's CDR3 is CASSLSADSYNEQFF. In nucleotides, the CDR3 is TGTGCCAGCAGCTTGTCAGCGGACTCCTACAATGAGCAGTTCTTC.

V is TRBV7-2 and J is TRBJ2-7; D might be TRBD2 (6 bases). The CDR3 is 15 residues long. Germline V lookup: CDR1 SGHTA, CDR2 FQGNSA. The V gene lost 1 base and the J gene lost 3 bases, with 13 bases spanning the gap. In nucleotides, the CDR3 is TGTGCCAGCAGCTTAGGGGGCGGGGCCCTCTACGAGCAGTACTTC. Protein product: CASSLGGGALYEQYF.

This clone occurred once. V and J are TRBV27 and TRBJ2-5; 8 nucleotides agree with TRBD1. V gave up 5 bases and J gave up 11 bases; unmatched junction bases: 7. Per the germline V gene, CDR1 is MNHEY and CDR2 is SMNVEV (reference sequence). This CDR3 spans 12 amino acids. The CDR3 loop is CASSVHRGEQYF. The DNA of the CDR3 is TGTGCCAGCAGTGTCCACAGGGGGGAGCAGTACTTC.

A note on this clone: The sample contains more than one DNA sequence encoding this CDR3. This rearrangement joins TRBV28 to TRBJ2-5; no firm D call. The CDR3 has 12 residues. Between the trimmed V and J ends, which lost 2 bases and 6 bases, there was a span of 7 bases. Looked up from germline, CDR1 is MDHEN and CDR2 is SYDVKM. This CDR3 is CASSLNPQTQYF. CDR3 DNA sequence: TGTGCCAGCAGTTTAAATCCCCAGACCCAGTACTTC.

The gene calls are TRBV30 and TRBJ2-7; D is unclear. The germline CDR1 and CDR2 sequences are GTSNPN and SVGIG (reference sequence). The CDR3 runs 14 residues. Trimming took off 1 base at V and 7 bases at J, with 17 bases between the two ends. The chain's CDR3 is CAWSGWFRPWEQYF. The CDR3 DNA is TGTGCCTGGAGTGGATGGTTCCGACCCTGGGAGCAGTACTTC.

This clone has at least ten counts. Other nucleotide sequences from this sample produce the same CDR3. The V call is TRBV6-4, the J call TRBJ1-5; D gene ambiguous. Germline V gene lookup returns CDR1 MRHNA and CDR2 SNTAGT. There are 13 residues in the CDR3. Deletions cut 3 bases from V and 4 bases from J, with 7 bases between. Here the CDR3 reads CASSEDLNQPQHF. CDR3 nucleotide sequence: TGTGCCAGCAGTGAGGATCTAAATCAGCCCCAGCATTTT.

This clone was observed at least ten times. The chain carries TRBV30 and TRBJ1-5, with D uncertain. The CDR3 sequence is 13 residues long. CDR1 GTSNPN and CDR2 SVGIG come from the germline V gene (reference sequence). The ends were cut back, 7 bases at V and 3 bases at J, with 13 bases in the middle. The CDR3 DNA reads as TGTGCCTTAAGAGACACTTCCAATCAGCCCCAGCATTTT. This sequence encodes CALRDTSNQPQHF.

This clone was counted ten times or more. Additional DNA sequences in this sample encode the identical CDR3. The J gene is TRBJ1-2, the V gene TRBV2; a possible D gene is TRBD1 (5 bases). There are 14 residues in the CDR3. V dropped 6 bases and J dropped 4 bases, with 15 bases sitting between them. Germline loops: CDR1 SNHLY, CDR2 FYNNEI. Here the CDR3 reads CASRTPGQGYGYTF. CDR3 DNA sequence: TGTGCCAGCAGGACCCCGGGGCAGGGCTATGGCTACACCTTC.

The chain combines TRBV7-6 with TRBJ1-4, with D unresolved. CDR3 size: 14 residues. Trimming took off 0 bases at V and 12 bases at J, with 14 bases between the two ends. CDR1 and CDR2 from the germline V gene are SGHVS and FNYEAQ. The CDR3: CASSLASFSEELFF. CDR3 coding DNA: TGTGCCAGCAGCTTAGCCTCTTTTTCGGAGGAACTGTTTTTT.

This clone was detected many times. The chain is built from TRBV5-4 and TRBJ2-3, with TRBD2 matching 10 bases. The CDR3 has 16 residues. Trimming removed 0 bases from V and 1 base from J; junction bases left unmatched: 2. Germline loops: CDR1 SGHNT, CDR2 YYREEE (reference sequence). In DNA, the CDR3 is TGTGCCAGCAGCTTGGGGCTAGCGGGGGGCACAGATACGCAGTATTTT. Translation gives CASSLGLAGGTDTQYF.